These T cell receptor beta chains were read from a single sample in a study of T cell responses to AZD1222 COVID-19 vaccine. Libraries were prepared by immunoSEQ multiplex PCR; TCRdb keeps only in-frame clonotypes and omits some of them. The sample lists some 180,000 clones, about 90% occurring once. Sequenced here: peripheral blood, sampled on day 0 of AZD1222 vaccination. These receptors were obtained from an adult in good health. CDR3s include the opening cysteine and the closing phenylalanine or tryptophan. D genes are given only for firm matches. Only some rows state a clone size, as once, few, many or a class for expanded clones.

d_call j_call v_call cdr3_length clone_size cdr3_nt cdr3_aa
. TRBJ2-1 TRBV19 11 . TGTGCCAGTAGTATGACTTATGAGCAGTTCTTC CASSMTYEQFF
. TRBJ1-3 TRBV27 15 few TGTGCCAGCAGTTTAACGTCAGGGCATGGAAACACCATATATTTT CASSLTSGHGNTIYF
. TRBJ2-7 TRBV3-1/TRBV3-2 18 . TGTGCCAGCAGCCAACTAGGCTCCGACACCTTCGTCTCCGGGGAGCAGTACTTC CASSQLGSDTFVSGEQYF
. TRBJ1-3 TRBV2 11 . TGTGCCAGCAGTGACTGGGACACCATATATTTT CASSDWDTIYF
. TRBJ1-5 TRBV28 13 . TGTGCCAGCAGTTTAGGGCCCCGTCAGCCCCAGCATTTT CASSLGPRQPQHF
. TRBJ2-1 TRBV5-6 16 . TGCGCCAGCAGCTTGGAGGGGGGGAAGGCATACAATGAGCAGTTCTTC CASSLEGGKAYNEQFF
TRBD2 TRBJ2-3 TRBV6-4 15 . TGTGCCAGCAGTGACCACGGGGGGGAAGGAGATACGCAGTATTTT CASSDHGGEGDTQYF
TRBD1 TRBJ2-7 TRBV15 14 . TGTGCCACCAGCAGAGAAGGGACAGCCTACGAGCAGTACTTC CATSREGTAYEQYF
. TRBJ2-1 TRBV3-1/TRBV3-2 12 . TGTGCCAGCAGCGGAGGGGACGTCGGTCGTTTCTTC CASSGGDVGRFF
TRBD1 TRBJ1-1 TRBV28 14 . TGTGCCAGCAGGCAGGGGGCGGGTCACACTGAAGCTTTCTTT CASRQGAGHTEAFF
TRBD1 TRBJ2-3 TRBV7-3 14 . TGTGCCAGCAGCTCCCCAGACAGGGAAGATACGCAGTATTTT CASSSPDREDTQYF
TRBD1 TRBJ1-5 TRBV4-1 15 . TGCGCCAGCAGCCTACTGGGACAGGGCAATCAGCCCCAGCATTTT CASSLLGQGNQPQHF
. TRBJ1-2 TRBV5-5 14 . TGTGCCAGCAGCTTGGCGGCTCCTAACTATGGCTACACCTTC CASSLAAPNYGYTF
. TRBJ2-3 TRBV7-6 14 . TGTGCCAGCAGCTTAAAGCAGAGCACAGATACGCAGTATTTT CASSLKQSTDTQYF
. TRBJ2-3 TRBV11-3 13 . TGTGCCAGCAGCTTAGATTATGGAGATACGCAGTATTTT CASSLDYGDTQYF
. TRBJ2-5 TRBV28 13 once TGTGCCAGCCATTTGGGGGGTATGGAGACCCAGTACTTC CASHLGGMETQYF
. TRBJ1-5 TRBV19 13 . TGTGCCAGTAGTATAGCAGTTGAGCAGCCCCAGCATTTT CASSIAVEQPQHF
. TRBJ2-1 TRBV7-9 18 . TGTGCCAGCAGCCTCCGGGACACTCCTAGCGCTATCTACAATGAGCAGTTCTTC CASSLRDTPSAIYNEQFF
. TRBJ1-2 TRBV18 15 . TGTGCCAGCTCCCCCACGAGCAGGGCGGGGTATGGCTACACCTTC CASSPTSRAGYGYTF
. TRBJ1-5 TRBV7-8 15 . TGTGCCAGCAGCCCCGGAGGGGCCGGCAATCAGCCCCAGCATTTT CASSPGGAGNQPQHF
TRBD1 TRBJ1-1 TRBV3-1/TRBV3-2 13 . TGTGCCAGCAGCCGAGGGGGCGGGGGCGATGCTTTCTTT CASSRGGGGDAFF
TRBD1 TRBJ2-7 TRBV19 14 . TGTGCCAGTATGCTAGGACAGGGAGCCTACGAGCAGTACTTC CASMLGQGAYEQYF
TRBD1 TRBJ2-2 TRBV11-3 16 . TGTGCCAGCAGCACCTGGACAGGGGGTGACACCGGGGAGCTGTTTTTT CASSTWTGGDTGELFF
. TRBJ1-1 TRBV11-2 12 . TGTGCCAGCAGCTCGACGTACGGGGGAGCTTTCTTT CASSSTYGGAFF
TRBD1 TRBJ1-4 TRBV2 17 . TGTGCCAGCAGTGAAGCGTGGGAGACAGGGGGTAATGAAAAACTGTTTTTT CASSEAWETGGNEKLFF
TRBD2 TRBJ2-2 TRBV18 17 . TGTGCCAGCTCACCACCTCCGGGACTAGTCCCCACCGGGGAGCTGTTTTTT CASSPPPGLVPTGELFF
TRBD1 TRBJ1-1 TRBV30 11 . TGTGCCTGGGGGGACAGGGTTGGAGCTTTCTTT CAWGDRVGAFF
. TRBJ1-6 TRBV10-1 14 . TGCGCCAGCAGTGAAAAGGGGTGGAATTCACCCCTCCACTTT CASSEKGWNSPLHF
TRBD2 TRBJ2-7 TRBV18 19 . TGTGCCAGCTCATCCCAAAGAGTGTTAAGCGGGACCGCAACCTACGAGCAGTACTTC CASSSQRVLSGTATYEQYF
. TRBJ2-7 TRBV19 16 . TGTGCCAGTAGTATAGATAACGGGGACCCAACCAACGAGCAGTACTTC CASSIDNGDPTNEQYF
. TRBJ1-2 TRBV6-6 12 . TGTGCCAGCAGGGCGATAAACTATGGCTACACCTTC CASRAINYGYTF
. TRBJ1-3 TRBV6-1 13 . TGTGCCAGCAGTGACCGCTCTGGAAACACCATATATTTT CASSDRSGNTIYF
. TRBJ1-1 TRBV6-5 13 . TGTGCCAGCAGGGGGGGACAGAACACTGAAGCTTTCTTT CASRGGQNTEAFF
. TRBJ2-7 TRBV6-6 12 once TGTGCCAGCAGACCAGGGTTCAACGAGCAGTACTTC CASRPGFNEQYF
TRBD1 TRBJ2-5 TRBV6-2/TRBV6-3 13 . TGTGCCAGCAGTTTAGGGACAGGGGTGACCCAGTACTTC CASSLGTGVTQYF
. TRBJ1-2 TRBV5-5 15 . TGTGCCAGCAGCTCCGGGCCCGATGGGAACTATGGCTACACCTTC CASSSGPDGNYGYTF
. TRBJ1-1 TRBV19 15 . TGTGCCAGTAGTATATCGGCAGGGGCGAACACTGAAGCTTTCTTT CASSISAGANTEAFF
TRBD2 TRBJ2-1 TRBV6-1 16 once TGTGCCAGCAGTGTTCAGGGGGCTAGCGGGAGATATGAGCAGTTCTTC CASSVQGASGRYEQFF
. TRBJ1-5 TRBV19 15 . TGTGCCAGTAGTACCTACCGGGACAAAGGACAGCCCCAGCATTTT CASSTYRDKGQPQHF
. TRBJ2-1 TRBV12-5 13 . TGTGCTAGTGGTTTGCCCCTCCCCGCCGGTCAGTTCTTC CASGLPLPAGQFF